The rows below give T cell receptor beta chains drawn from one sample of a study of blood T cell repertoires in COVID-19. Method: immunoSEQ multiplex PCR; TCRdb's copy keeps in-frame clones and lacks some. The data hold approximately 450,000 clones, with around 89% observed a single time. The sample comprised peripheral blood. These receptors originate from a woman between 25 and 40 years old with acute or convalescent COVID-19. CDR3s include the opening cysteine and the closing phenylalanine or tryptophan. A D gene is named only where the DNA matches it firmly.

D gene	V gene	J gene	CDR3 protein
TRBD2	TRBV9	TRBJ2-3	CASSVAVAGATDTQYF
-	TRBV9	TRBJ1-6	CASSTSSYNSPLHF
-	TRBV2	TRBJ2-3	CASSVRAGDTQYF
TRBD1	TRBV9	TRBJ1-2	CASSVRQGYGYTF
-	TRBV2	TRBJ2-7	CASSETGIVEQYF
TRBD1	TRBV7-3	TRBJ1-2	CASSLGQGALMGYTF
-	TRBV19	TRBJ2-6	CASSPGFRVRPGANVLTF
-	TRBV19	TRBJ1-2	CASSNPQGRGNRNYGYTF
-	TRBV14	TRBJ2-5	CASSTRTVQETQYF
TRBD1	TRBV6-6	TRBJ2-5	CASSRQGSVLDETQYF
-	TRBV5-6	TRBJ1-3	CASSLTSTRSGNTIYF
TRBD2	TRBV5-6	TRBJ2-1	CASISDAGRVSNEQFF
-	TRBV2	TRBJ1-6	CASSEQMLNSPLHF
TRBD2	TRBV9	TRBJ2-3	CASSPRAGGRTDTQYF
-	TRBV3-1/TRBV3-2	TRBJ1-5	CASSHSMNQPQHF
TRBD1	TRBV7-3	TRBJ2-7	CASSPAGTGGSYEQYF
-	TRBV9	TRBJ2-1	CASSGGQYNEQFF
-	TRBV21-1	TRBJ2-1	CASSKAERPNLRTNEQFF
TRBD2	TRBV11-3	TRBJ2-5	CASSPGTSGQETQYF
-	TRBV7-8	TRBJ2-5	CASSFITLLQGVDGTQYF